The 12 T cell receptor beta chains below come from one sample, sequenced in a study of shared clonotypes between healthy human individuals. Repertoires were generated with immunoSEQ multiplex PCR, while TCRdb's copy carries only in-frame clones and drops some. The data show nearly 1,000,000 clones, with 76% seen just once and 1.5% held by the top ten. Material for sequencing was memory CD4+ T cells sorted from blood. Subset meaning: CD45RA-negative fraction. These receptors all come from a man between 18 and 29 years old in good health.

This chain joins TRBV9 and TRBJ2-3; the D call may be TRBD1 or TRBD2 (5 bases each). The length of the CDR3 is 18 residues. Germline V gives CDR1 SGDLS, CDR2 YYNGEE. The V end lost 0 bases, the J end lost 1 base, and 18 bases lay between the germline ends. CDR3 amino acids: CASSVGPGARWGTDTQYF. CDR3 nucleotides: TGTGCCAGCAGCGTAGGACCCGGGGCCCGATGGGGCACAGATACGCAGTATTTT.

This clone was seen once. CDR3 nucleotides: TGTGCCTGGAGGTCTGCAGGGATCTCTGGGGCCAACGTCCTGACTTTC. Encoded protein: CAWRSAGISGANVLTF. The gene calls are TRBV30 and TRBJ2-6, with D tentatively TRBD1 (5 bases). CDR1 and CDR2 (germline): GTSNPN, SVGIG (reference sequence). CDR3 size: 16 residues. Trimming stripped 3 bases from V and 0 bases from J, with 12 bases between.

This chain links TRBV10-2 with TRBJ1-5, with D perhaps matching TRBD1 (6 bases). The CDR3 consists of 14 residues. V lost 2 bases, J lost 5 bases, and 10 bases lay in between. CDR1 is WSHSY and CDR2 is SAAADI in the germline V gene. The CDR3 sequence is CASSEDRFDQPQHF. In nucleotides, the CDR3 is TGCGCCAGCAGTGAGGACAGGTTCGATCAGCCCCAGCATTTT.

This clone occurred many times. The chain employs TRBV5-1 and TRBJ2-7, with 9 bases that match TRBD1. Germline V gene data show CDR1 as SGHRS and CDR2 as YFSETQ. V gave up 3 bases and J gave up 3 bases; unmatched junction bases: 4. The CDR3 runs to 14 residues. CDR3 sequence reads: CASSWEGQGYEQYF. In nucleotides, the CDR3 is TGCGCCAGCAGCTGGGAGGGACAGGGCTACGAGCAGTACTTC.

The rearrangement links TRBV28 to TRBJ2-3; weak D call: TRBD1 (6 bases). The germline V gene has CDR1 MDHEN and CDR2 SYDVKM. The CDR3 consists of 13 residues. Trimming removed 8 bases at V and 6 bases at J, with 15 bases between. This CDR3 is CASYGQLLDTQYF. The CDR3, as DNA: TGTGCCAGCTATGGACAGCTATTGGATACGCAGTATTTT.

The rearrangement uses TRBV5-1 and TRBJ2-1; 7 bases match TRBD1. The CDR3 has 15 amino acids. Trimming took 0 bases from V and 3 from J; bases not matched to a gene: 3. Looked up from germline, CDR1 is SGHRS and CDR2 is YFSETQ. The CDR3 is CASSLGDSDYNEQFF. CDR3 sequence (DNA): TGCGCCAGCAGCTTGGGGGACAGCGACTACAATGAGCAGTTCTTC. Combining the CDR3 with reference TRBV5-1 and TRBJ2-1 gives the whole variable domain KAGVTQTPRYLIKTRGQQVTLSCSPISGHRSVSWYQQTPGQGLQFLFEYFSETQRNKGNFPGRFSGRQFSNSRSEMNVSTLELGDSALYLCASSLGDSDYNEQFFGPGTRLTVL.

This clone was detected a few times. The J gene is TRBJ1-3, the V gene TRBV5-1, with 7 nucleotides matching TRBD1. The CDR3 is 14 amino acids. Germline V lookup: CDR1 SGHRS, CDR2 YFSETQ. Trimming at V came to 4 bases and at J to 2 bases, leaving 3 bases not matched to a gene. CDR3 in DNA: TGCGCCAGCAGCCCCGACAGGGCTGGAAACACCATATATTTT. Its protein product is CASSPDRAGNTIYF.

The chain joins TRBV7-8 to TRBJ1-3; a possible D gene is TRBD1 (5 bases). Germline-derived CDR1 and CDR2 are SGHVS and FQNEAQ. The ends were cut back, 5 bases at V and 0 bases at J, with 14 bases in the middle. The CDR3 is 16 residues long. The CDR3 DNA is TGTGCCAGCAGCCCCATCCCGGGGGTCTCTGGAAACACCATATATTTT. It is translated as CASSPIPGVSGNTIYF.

The chain couples TRBV9 to TRBJ2-1; TRBD2 matches 8 bases. Germline lookup yields CDR1 SGDLS and CDR2 YYNGEE. The CDR3 is 16 residues long. V shed 5 bases and J 4 bases; nucleotides not matched to a gene: 11. The CDR3 protein is CASSPTSGNLYNEQFF. DNA for the CDR3: TGTGCCAGCAGTCCCACTAGCGGTAATCTTTACAATGAGCAGTTCTTC.

The V gene is TRBV30, the J gene TRBJ2-5; TRBD1 matches 7 bases. This CDR3 is 13 amino acids long. CDR1 and CDR2 (germline): GTSNPN, SVGIG (reference sequence). After removal of 3 bases from V and 4 bases from J, the junction contained 5 bases not matched to a gene. The CDR3 sequence: CAWSRQGVETQYF. The CDR3 region has the DNA TGTGCCTGGAGCAGACAGGGCGTAGAGACCCAGTACTTC.

This clone has just one count. Other DNA sequences in the same sample also yield this CDR3. The J gene is TRBJ1-6, the V gene TRBV6-5, with D tentatively TRBD1 (6 bases). With 0 bases removed from V and 1 base from J, the gap between germline ends came to 7 bases. The CDR3 covers 16 residues. CDR1 MNHEY and CDR2 SVGAGI come from the germline V gene. The CDR3 spells CASSYSTGSYNSPLHF. The CDR3 DNA reads TGTGCCAGCAGTTACTCGACAGGTTCCTATAATTCACCCCTCCACTTT.

The chain links TRBV11-2 to TRBJ2-1; 13 bases are a match to TRBD2. The CDR3 contains 17 residues. Trimming at V came to 4 bases and at J to 4 bases, leaving 7 bases not matched to a gene. Germline assignment: CDR1 SGHAT and CDR2 FQNNGV. The CDR3: CASSSQGLAGPYNEQFF. The CDR3 DNA reads TGTGCCAGCAGCTCCCAGGGACTAGCGGGACCGTACAATGAGCAGTTCTTC.